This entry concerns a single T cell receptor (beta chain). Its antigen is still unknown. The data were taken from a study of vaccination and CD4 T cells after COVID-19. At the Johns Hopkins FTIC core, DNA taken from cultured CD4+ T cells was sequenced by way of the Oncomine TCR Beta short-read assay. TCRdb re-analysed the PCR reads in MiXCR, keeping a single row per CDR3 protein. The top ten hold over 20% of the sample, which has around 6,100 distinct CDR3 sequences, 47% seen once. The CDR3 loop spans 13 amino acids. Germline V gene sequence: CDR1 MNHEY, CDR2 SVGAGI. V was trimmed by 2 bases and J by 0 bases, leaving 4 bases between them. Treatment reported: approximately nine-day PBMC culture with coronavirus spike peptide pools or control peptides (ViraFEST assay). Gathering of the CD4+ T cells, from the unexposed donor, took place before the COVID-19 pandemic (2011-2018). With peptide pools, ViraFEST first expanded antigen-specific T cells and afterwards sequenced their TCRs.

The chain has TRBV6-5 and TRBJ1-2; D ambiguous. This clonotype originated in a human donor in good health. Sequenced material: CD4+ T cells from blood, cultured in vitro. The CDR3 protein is CASSYGTNYGYTF. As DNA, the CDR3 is TGTGCCAGCAGTTACGGGACTAACTATGGCTACACCTTC.